This T cell receptor beta chain was sequenced in a study of control samples from healthy donors and cancer patients. Assay used: immunoSEQ multiplex PCR; TCRdb lists only in-frame clones, some missing. The data show 95,000 to 130,000 clones, 80% to 90% seen once. The germline V gene has CDR1 MNHNS and CDR2 SASEGT. V lost 2 bases to trimming and J lost 2 bases, with 6 bases between them. There are 13 residues in the CDR3. The rearrangement joins TRBV6-1 to TRBJ1-1, with D unresolved. The TCR was taken from a woman in her forties or fifties with colorectal cancer. The material sequenced was PBMCs. CDR3 in amino acids: CASSETVNTEAFF. In DNA, the CDR3 is TGTGCCAGCAGTGAAACAGTAAACACTGAAGCTTTCTTT.